These 18 T cell receptor beta chains came from one sample sequenced in a study of blood T cell repertoires in COVID-19. Sequenced by immunoSEQ multiplex PCR; TCRdb stores in-frame clones only, minus some. The sample has approximately 160,000 clones, approximately 93% seen once. Sequencing was carried out using peripheral blood. These receptor sequences come from a woman in her sixties or seventies with COVID-19, enrolled during active disease.

The V call is TRBV11-1, the J call TRBJ1-2, with a tentative D call TRBD1 (5 bases). The germline gives CDR1 SGHAT, CDR2 FQDESV (reference sequence). V was shortened by 2 bases and J by 6 bases, with 16 bases between the two germline ends. CDR3 length equals 15 residues. The DNA of the CDR3 is TGTGCCAGCAGCTTAAATCGGGGGGGACCGGATGGCTACACCTTC. This codes for CASSLNRGGPDGYTF.

This chain links TRBV19 with TRBJ1-1; D remains ambiguous. V gave up 5 bases and J gave up 1 base, with 8 bases separating them. Germline loops: CDR1 LNHDA, CDR2 SQIVND (reference sequence). The CDR3 has 13 residues. The CDR3 loop reads CASSLEANTEAFF. CDR3 bases: TGTGCCAGTAGTCTGGAGGCGAACACTGAAGCTTTCTTT. The whole variable domain, remainder taken from reference TRBV19 and TRBJ1-1, is DGGITQSPKYLFRKEGQNVTLSCEQNLNHDAMYWYRQDPGQGLRLIYYSQIVNDFQKGDIAEGYSVSREKKESFPLTVTSAQKNPTAFYLCASSLEANTEAFFGQGTRLTVV.

The chain employs TRBV7-9 and TRBJ1-1, with D hard to call. The length of the CDR3 is 14 residues. The V end lost 1 base, the J end lost 0 bases, and 6 bases lay between the germline ends. The germline CDR1 and CDR2 sequences are SEHNR and FQNEAQ (reference sequence). CDR3 DNA: TGTGCCAGCAGCTTAGAACAGATGAACACTGAAGCTTTCTTT. Its translation is CASSLEQMNTEAFF.

The genes are TRBV5-1 and TRBJ1-5; no reliable D call. The V gene lost 0 bases and the J gene lost 11 bases, with 9 bases spanning the gap. Germline V gives CDR1 SGHRS, CDR2 YFSETQ. The length of the CDR3 is 12 residues. DNA of the CDR3: TGCGCCAGCAGCTTGGACGGGGAAGCCCAGCATTTT. It codes for CASSLDGEAQHF.

This sequence joins TRBV4-3 and TRBJ2-1; TRBD2 agrees at 11 bases. This CDR3 comprises 14 residues. J lost 8 bases, V lost 4 bases, and 4 bases had no gene match. Germline lookup yields CDR1 LGHNA and CDR2 YSLEER. Here the CDR3 DNA reads TGCGCCAGCAGCCGAGGACTAGCGGGCGATGAGCAGTTCTTC. Amino acid sequence: CASSRGLAGDEQFF.

The CDR3 bases are TGTGCCAGCAGCCAAGGGGTGAGACGCGGGAACTATGGCTACACCTTC. Residues: CASSQGVRRGNYGYTF. V and J are TRBV4-2 and TRBJ1-2; no firm D call. The V gene's germline CDR1 is LGHNA and CDR2 YNFKEQ. CDR3 length: 16 amino acids. V was trimmed by 1 base and J by 2 bases, leaving 14 bases between them.

The chain has TRBV5-6 and TRBJ2-5; tentative D call: TRBD2 (6 bases). CDR1 and CDR2 from the germline V gene are SGHDT and YYEEEE. The CDR3 loop spans 17 amino acids. V lost 2 bases and J 6 bases, leaving 23 bases between the germline ends. CDR3 in DNA: TGTGCCAGCAGCTTCAGCATCGGACGGATTGGAGGGAAGACCCAGTACTTC. It encodes CASSFSIGRIGGKTQYF.

The chain has TRBV10-3 and TRBJ1-1; D gene ambiguous. Germline CDR1 and CDR2: ENHRY and SYGVKD. The CDR3 totals 15 residues. V was clipped by 0 bases and J by 4 bases, with 12 bases between them. The CDR3 here is CAISESVGESTEAFF. In nucleotides, the CDR3 is TGTGCCATCAGTGAGTCGGTGGGAGAGAGCACTGAAGCTTTCTTT.

This clone was detected only once. This chain uses TRBV29-1 with TRBJ1-1; D ambiguous. The CDR3 extends over 12 amino acids. Germline CDR1 and CDR2: SQVTM and ANQGSEA. V lost 3 bases and J 1 base, leaving 6 bases between the germline ends. The CDR3 sequence is CSVDGSNTEAFF. In DNA form, the CDR3 reads TGCAGCGTTGACGGGTCGAACACTGAAGCTTTCTTT. Filled out from reference TRBV29-1 and TRBJ1-1, the complete variable domain reads SAVISQKPSRDICQRGTSLTIQCQVDSQVTMMFWYRQQPGQSLTLIATANQGSEATYESGFVIDKFPISRPNLTFSTLTVSNMSPEDSSIYLCSVDGSNTEAFFGQGTRLTVV.

This clone was seen only a few times. The rearrangement uses TRBV4-2 and TRBJ2-7; D gene ambiguous. CDR3 length: 13 amino acids. Germline CDR1 LGHNA, CDR2 YNFKEQ. V was cut by 1 base and J by 6 bases, with 10 bases left in between. The CDR3 coding sequence is TGTGCCAGCAGCCAAGGCGCTAGACCCGAGCAGTACTTC. Translation gives CASSQGARPEQYF.

The chain couples TRBV6-5 to TRBJ1-1, with unresolved D. V shed 6 bases and J shed 3 bases, with 11 bases lying between them. This CDR3 has 13 amino acids. Germline CDR1 is MNHEY and CDR2 is SVGAGI. CDR3 sequence (DNA): TGTGCCAGCAGCTCCACCACGGACACTGAAGCTTTCTTT. Translating it yields CASSSTTDTEAFF.

This chain connects TRBV29-1 to TRBJ2-5, with 7 bases matching TRBD2. The germline CDR1 and CDR2 sequences are SQVTM and ANQGSEA. After removal of 6 bases from V and 5 bases from J, the junction contained 21 bases not matched to a gene. This CDR3 has 17 residues. The CDR3 DNA follows: TGCAGCGTCAGTAGGGGCGGGGGTACTTTCGTCGGGGAGACCCAGTACTTC. Protein sequence: CSVSRGGGTFVGETQYF. Full variable domain (missing parts from reference TRBV29-1 and TRBJ2-5): SAVISQKPSRDICQRGTSLTIQCQVDSQVTMMFWYRQQPGQSLTLIATANQGSEATYESGFVIDKFPISRPNLTFSTLTVSNMSPEDSSIYLCSVSRGGGTFVGETQYFGPGTRLLVL.

This chain connects TRBV19 to TRBJ2-2; D is possibly TRBD2 (6 bases). Germline lookup yields CDR1 LNHDA and CDR2 SQIVND (reference sequence). This CDR3 has 16 amino acids. V shed 2 bases and J shed 2 bases, with 12 bases lying between them. CDR3 in amino acids: CASSIRRGGNTGELFF. The CDR3 nucleotides are TGTGCCAGTAGTATACGGCGGGGAGGCAACACCGGGGAGCTGTTTTTT.

The chain couples TRBV4-2 to TRBJ2-7, with 8 nucleotides matching TRBD1. Per germline, CDR1 LGHNA and CDR2 YNFKEQ. The V and J ends lost 0 bases and 6 bases, in that order; junction bases with no gene match: 10. The CDR3 has 16 amino acids. CDR3 loop: CASSQEFGQGFTEQYF. DNA for the CDR3: TGTGCCAGCAGCCAAGAATTTGGACAGGGCTTCACCGAGCAGTACTTC.

This clone is a singleton in its sample. This chain connects TRBV6-5 to TRBJ1-2; unclear D gene. V was trimmed by 0 bases and J by 4 bases, leaving 12 bases between them. CDR3 length: 15 residues. CDR1 is MNHEY and CDR2 is SVGAGI in the germline V gene. The CDR3 DNA reads TGTGCCAGCAGTTACTCAGGAGAAATACCCTATGGCTACACCTTC. Residues: CASSYSGEIPYGYTF.

In regard to this clone: At one boundary the junction diverges from the germline segment, which might be a read error. At the DNA level, this CDR3 is encoded by other sequences in the same sample as well. The rearrangement joins TRBV11-2 to TRBJ1-1, with D perhaps TRBD1 (6 bases). Germline CDR1 reads SGHAT; CDR2 reads FQNNGV. CDR3 length: 13 amino acids. The CDR3 spells CASSLDRDTEAFF. The CDR3 DNA sequence: TGTGCCAGCAGCTTAGATCGGGACACGGAAGCTTTCTTT. The variable domain in full, with the rest retrieved from reference TRBV11-2 and TRBJ1-1, is EAGVAQSPRYKIIEKRQSVAFWCNPISGHATLYWYQQILGQGPKLLIQFQNNGVVDDSQLPKDRFSAERLKGVDSTLKIQPAKLEDSAVYLCASSLDRDTEAFFGQGTRLTVV.

The chain carries TRBV27 and TRBJ1-3; D is unresolved. V lost 6 bases and J lost 0, with 6 bases in between. The CDR3 is made up of 13 amino acids. CDR1 and CDR2 (germline): MNHEY, SMNVEV (reference sequence). In DNA, the CDR3 is TGTGCCAGCAGGCGGAGCTCTGGAAACACCATATATTTT. Protein sequence: CASRRSSGNTIYF.

The chain couples TRBV5-6 to TRBJ2-3; a weak D match, TRBD1 (6 bases). CDR3 length: 15 amino acids. With 4 bases removed from V and 3 bases from J, the gap between germline ends came to 15 bases. Germline lookup yields CDR1 SGHDT and CDR2 YYEEEE. The CDR3 here is CASSTGWERTDTQYF. The CDR3 nucleotides are TGTGCCAGCAGCACAGGGTGGGAGCGAACAGATACGCAGTATTTT.